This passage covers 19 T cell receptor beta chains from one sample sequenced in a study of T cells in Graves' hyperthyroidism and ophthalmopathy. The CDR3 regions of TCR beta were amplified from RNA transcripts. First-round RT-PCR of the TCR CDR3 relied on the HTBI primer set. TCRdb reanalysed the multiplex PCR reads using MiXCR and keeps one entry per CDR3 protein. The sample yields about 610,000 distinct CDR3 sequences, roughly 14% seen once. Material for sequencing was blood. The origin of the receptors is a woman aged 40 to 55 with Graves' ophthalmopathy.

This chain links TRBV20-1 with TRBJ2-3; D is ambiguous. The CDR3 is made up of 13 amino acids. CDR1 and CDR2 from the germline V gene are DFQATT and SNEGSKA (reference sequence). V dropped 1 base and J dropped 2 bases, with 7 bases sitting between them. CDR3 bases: TGCAGTGCTAGAGTGGAATTCACAGATACGCAGTATTTT. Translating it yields CSARVEFTDTQYF.

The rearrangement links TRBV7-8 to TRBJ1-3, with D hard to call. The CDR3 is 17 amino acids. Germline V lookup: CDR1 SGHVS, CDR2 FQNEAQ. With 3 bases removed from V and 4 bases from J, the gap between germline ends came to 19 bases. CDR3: CASSFIGPGYGGNTIYF. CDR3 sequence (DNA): TGTGCCAGCAGCTTTATTGGGCCCGGGTACGGCGGAAACACCATATATTTT.

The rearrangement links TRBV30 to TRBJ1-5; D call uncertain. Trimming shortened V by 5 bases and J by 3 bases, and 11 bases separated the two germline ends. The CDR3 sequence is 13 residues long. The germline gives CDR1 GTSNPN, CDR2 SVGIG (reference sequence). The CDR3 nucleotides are TGTGCCTGGGGGCCAGAGGACAATCAGCCCCAGCATTTT. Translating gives CAWGPEDNQPQHF.

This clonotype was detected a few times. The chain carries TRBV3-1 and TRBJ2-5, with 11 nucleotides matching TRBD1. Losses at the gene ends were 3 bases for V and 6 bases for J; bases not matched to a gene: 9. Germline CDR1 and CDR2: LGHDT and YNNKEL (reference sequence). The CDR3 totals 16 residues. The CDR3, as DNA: TGTGCCAGCAGCCAGGACGGACAGGGGGCGTCGAAGACCCAGTACTTC. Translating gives CASSQDGQGASKTQYF.

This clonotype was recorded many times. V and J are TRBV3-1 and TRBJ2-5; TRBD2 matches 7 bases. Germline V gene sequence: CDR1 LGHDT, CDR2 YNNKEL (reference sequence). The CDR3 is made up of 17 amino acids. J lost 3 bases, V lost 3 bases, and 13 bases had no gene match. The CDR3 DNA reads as TGTGCCAGCAGCCATCGTGCAGAGGGAGGGCCAGAAGAGACCCAGTACTTC. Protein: CASSHRAEGGPEETQYF.

CDR3 DNA sequence: TGTGCCACCCGACGGGACGGCACCGGGGAGCTGTTTTTT. This sequence encodes CATRRDGTGELFF. J is TRBJ2-2 and V is TRBV6-1; D tentatively fits TRBD1 or TRBD2 (5 bases each). Trimming left V 10 bases short and J 4 bases short, with 13 bases between. The germline V gene has CDR1 MNHNS and CDR2 SASEGT. The CDR3 covers 13 residues.

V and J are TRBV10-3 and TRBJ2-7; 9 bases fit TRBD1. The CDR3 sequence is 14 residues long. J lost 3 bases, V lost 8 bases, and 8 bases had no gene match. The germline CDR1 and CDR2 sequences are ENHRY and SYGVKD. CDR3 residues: CAILASGQGYEQYF. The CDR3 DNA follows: TGTGCCATCCTAGCCTCGGGACAGGGCTACGAGCAGTACTTC.

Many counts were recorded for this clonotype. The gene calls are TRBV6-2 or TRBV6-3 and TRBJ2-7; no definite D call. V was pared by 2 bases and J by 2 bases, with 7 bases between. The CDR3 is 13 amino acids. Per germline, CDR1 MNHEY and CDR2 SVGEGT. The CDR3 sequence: CASSYRATYEQYF. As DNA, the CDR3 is TGTGCCAGCAGTTACCGGGCCACCTACGAGCAGTACTTC.

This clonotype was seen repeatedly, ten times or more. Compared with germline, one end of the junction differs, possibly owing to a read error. The CDR3 loop reads CSARPYSDQPQHF. The CDR3 region has the DNA TGCAGTGCTAGACCATATAGCGATCAGCCCCAGCATTTT. The chain couples TRBV20-1 to TRBJ1-5; D uncertain. The CDR3 is made up of 13 amino acids. Looked up from germline, CDR1 is DFQATT and CDR2 is SNEGSKA (reference sequence).

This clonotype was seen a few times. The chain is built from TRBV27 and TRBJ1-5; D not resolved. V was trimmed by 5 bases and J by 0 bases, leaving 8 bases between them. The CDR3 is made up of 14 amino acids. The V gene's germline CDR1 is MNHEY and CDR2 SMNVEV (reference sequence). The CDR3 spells CASSPMNSNQPQHF. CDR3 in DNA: TGTGCCAGCAGTCCAATGAATAGCAATCAGCCCCAGCATTTT.

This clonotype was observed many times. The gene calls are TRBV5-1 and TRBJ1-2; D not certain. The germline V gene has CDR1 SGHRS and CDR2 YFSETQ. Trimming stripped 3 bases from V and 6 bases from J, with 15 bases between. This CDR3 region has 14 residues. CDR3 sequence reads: CASSSDLIPHGYTF. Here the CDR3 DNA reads TGCGCCAGCAGCTCGGACCTAATACCCCATGGCTACACCTTC.

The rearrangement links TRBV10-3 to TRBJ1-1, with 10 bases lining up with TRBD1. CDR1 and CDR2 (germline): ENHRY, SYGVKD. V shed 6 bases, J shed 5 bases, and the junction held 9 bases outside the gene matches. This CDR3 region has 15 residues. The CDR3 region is CAIRVEGQGNTEAFF. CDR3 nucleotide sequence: TGTGCCATCAGAGTAGAGGGACAGGGGAATACTGAAGCTTTCTTT.

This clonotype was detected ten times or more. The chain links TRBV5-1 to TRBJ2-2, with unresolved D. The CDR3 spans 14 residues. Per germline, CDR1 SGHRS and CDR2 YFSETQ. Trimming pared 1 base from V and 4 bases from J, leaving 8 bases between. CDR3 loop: CASSLKKGTGELFF. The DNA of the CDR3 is TGCGCCAGCAGCTTGAAAAAGGGCACCGGGGAGCTGTTTTTT.

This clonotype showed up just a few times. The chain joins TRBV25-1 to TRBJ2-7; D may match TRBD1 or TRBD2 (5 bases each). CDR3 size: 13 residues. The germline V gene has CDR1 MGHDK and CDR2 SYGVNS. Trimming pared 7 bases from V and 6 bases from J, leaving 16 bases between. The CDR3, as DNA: TGTGCCAGCACCAGGGACCTTTCGGGCGAGCAGTACTTC. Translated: CASTRDLSGEQYF.

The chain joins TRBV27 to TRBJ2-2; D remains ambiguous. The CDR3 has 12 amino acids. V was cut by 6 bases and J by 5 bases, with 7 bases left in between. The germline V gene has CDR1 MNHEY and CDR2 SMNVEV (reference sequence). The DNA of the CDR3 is TGTGCCAGCAGCATCCTAACCGGGGAGCTGTTTTTT. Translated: CASSILTGELFF.

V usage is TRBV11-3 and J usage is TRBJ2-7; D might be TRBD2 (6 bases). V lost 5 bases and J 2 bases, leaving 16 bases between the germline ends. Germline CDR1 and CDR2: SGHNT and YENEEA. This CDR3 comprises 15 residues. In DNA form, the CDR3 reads TGTGCCAGCAGCCCTAGCCTAGCGCGTACCTACGAGCAGTACTTC. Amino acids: CASSPSLARTYEQYF. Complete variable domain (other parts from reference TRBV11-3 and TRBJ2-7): EAGVVQSPRYKIIEKKQPVAFWCNPISGHNTLYWYLQNLGQGPELLIRYENEEAVDDSQLPKDRFSAERLKGVDSTLKIQPAELGDSAVYLCASSPSLARTYEQYFGPGTRLTVT.

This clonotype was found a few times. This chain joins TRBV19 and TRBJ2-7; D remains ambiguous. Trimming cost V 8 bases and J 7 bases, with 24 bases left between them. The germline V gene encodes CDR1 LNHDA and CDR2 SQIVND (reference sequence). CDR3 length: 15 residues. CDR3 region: CASQPKPGLAMEQYF. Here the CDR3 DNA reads TGTGCCAGTCAGCCTAAGCCGGGCCTCGCGATGGAGCAGTACTTC.

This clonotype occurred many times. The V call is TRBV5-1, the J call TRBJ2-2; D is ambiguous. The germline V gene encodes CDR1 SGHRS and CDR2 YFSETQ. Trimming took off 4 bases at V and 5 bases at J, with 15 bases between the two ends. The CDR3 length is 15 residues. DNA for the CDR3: TGCGCCAGCAGCCAGACCCTTGTTAAAACCGGGGAGCTGTTTTTT. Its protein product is CASSQTLVKTGELFF.

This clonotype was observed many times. Written as DNA, the CDR3 is TGTGCCAGCAGTCACAAAAGTTGGGCGGCTCAGGGGGGAGAGACCCAGTACTTC. This gives the protein CASSHKSWAAQGGETQYF. V gene TRBV12-3 or TRBV12-4 combines with J gene TRBJ2-5; tentatively, D is TRBD1 (7 bases). V lost 5 bases to trimming and J lost 4 bases, with 26 bases between them. The CDR3 runs 18 residues.